One and the same sample provided the 27 T cell receptor beta chains below, sequenced in a study of lymphopenia after photon versus proton radiotherapy. The method was immunoSEQ multiplex PCR; TCRdb's version includes in-frame clones alone and lacks a portion of them. The sample lists around 29,000 clones, around 87% occurring once. Source: peripheral blood, taken from a patient treated with proton-based radiotherapy. These TCRs come from a woman aged 60-75 years with cholangiocarcinoma. Some clones in this sample may be carry-over from other donors' samples.

There are a few counts of this clone. This sequence joins TRBV9 and TRBJ2-1, with a tentative D call TRBD2 (6 bases). CDR3 length: 15 amino acids. Germline V gene data show CDR1 as SGDLS and CDR2 as YYNGEE. Trimming stripped 2 bases from V and 4 bases from J, with 13 bases between. In DNA form, the CDR3 reads TGTGCCAGCAGCGTGGTGGGGGGACCGTACAATGAGCAGTTCTTC. Amino acid sequence: CASSVVGGPYNEQFF.

This rearrangement joins TRBV5-1 to TRBJ2-1; D remains unclear. Trimming pared 0 bases from V and 3 bases from J, leaving 7 bases between. Germline CDR1 and CDR2: SGHRS and YFSETQ. This CDR3 has 14 residues. CDR3 bases: TGCGCCAGCAGCTTGGAGGCGGTCTACAATGAGCAGTTCTTC. Translation: CASSLEAVYNEQFF.

This chain uses TRBV28 with TRBJ1-2; D uncertain. The CDR3 contains 11 residues. The germline gives CDR1 MDHEN, CDR2 SYDVKM. This CDR3 reads CAASANYGYTF. The DNA of the CDR3 is TGTGCTGCAAGTGCTAACTATGGCTACACCTTC.

The chain uses TRBV28 and TRBJ1-1; D is undetermined. V was pared by 6 bases and J by 6 bases, with 8 bases between. The CDR3 spans 11 residues. The germline V gene encodes CDR1 MDHEN and CDR2 SYDVKM. The CDR3 DNA reads TGTGCCAGCAGCCTTCGTGCTGAAGCTTTCTTT. This encodes CASSLRAEAFF. Variable domain in full (rest from reference TRBV28 and TRBJ1-1): DVKVTQSSRYLVKRTGEKVFLECVQDMDHENMFWYRQDPGLGLRLIYFSYDVKMKEKGDIPEGYSVSREKKERFSLILESASTNQTSMYLCASSLRAEAFFGQGTRLTVV.

The chain couples TRBV7-2 to TRBJ2-2; D is uncertain. The ends were cut back, 4 bases at V and 1 base at J, with 10 bases in the middle. CDR3 length: 15 residues. Germline CDR1 and CDR2: SGHTA and FQGNSA. The DNA of the CDR3 is TGTGCCAGCAGCTGGAAGGACGGGAACACCGGGGAGCTGTTTTTT. It encodes CASSWKDGNTGELFF.

The genes are TRBV27 and TRBJ2-7; 7 bases line up with TRBD1. Germline CDR1 reads MNHEY; CDR2 reads SMNVEV (reference sequence). V gave up 9 bases and J gave up 0 bases; unmatched junction bases: 5. The CDR3 spans 13 residues. The chain's CDR3 is CASAQGDSYEQYF. Written as DNA, the CDR3 is TGTGCCAGTGCTCAGGGGGACTCCTACGAGCAGTACTTC.

This clone was found once. V and J are TRBV18 and TRBJ2-4; TRBD1 aligns across 8 bases. CDR1 and CDR2 from the germline V gene are KGHSH and LQKENI. The CDR3 has 15 amino acids. V shed 0 bases and J 7 bases; nucleotides not matched to a gene: 5. CDR3 in DNA: TGTGCCAGCTCACCACCTCAGGGGGCTACGAACATTCAGTACTTC. Its translation: CASSPPQGATNIQYF. The variable domain in full, with the rest retrieved from reference TRBV18 and TRBJ2-4, is NAGVMQNPRHLVRRRGQEARLRCSPMKGHSHVYWYRQLPEEGLKFMVYLQKENIIDESGMPKERFSAEFPKEGPSILRIQQVVRGDSAAYFCASSPPQGATNIQYFGAGTRLSVL.

The chain links TRBV11-2 to TRBJ1-1; D unresolved. Germline CDR1 reads SGHAT; CDR2 reads FQNNGV. The V end lost 0 bases, the J end lost 0 bases, and 5 bases lay between the germline ends. The CDR3 extends over 14 amino acids. CDR3 DNA: TGTGCCAGCAGCTTAGATTTGGTGAACACTGAAGCTTTCTTT. Its protein product is CASSLDLVNTEAFF.

The CDR3 DNA reads TGTGCCAGCAGTGACCCGCGGACAGGGGAGGCTGAAGCTTTCTTT. As protein: CASSDPRTGEAEAFF. The chain combines TRBV25-1 with TRBJ1-1; 9 nucleotides match TRBD1. Unmatched junction bases numbered 8, after V lost 3 bases and J lost 6 bases. Germline CDR1 is MGHDK and CDR2 is SYGVNS. The CDR3 is 15 residues long. Drawing the rest from reference TRBV25-1 and TRBJ1-1, the complete variable domain is EADIYQTPRYLVIGTGKKITLECSQTMGHDKMYWYQQDPGMELHLIHYSYGVNSTEKGDLSSESTVSRIRTEHFPLTLESARPSHTSQYLCASSDPRTGEAEAFFGQGTRLTVV.

The chain employs TRBV7-9 and TRBJ2-1; 10 bases align to TRBD1. The germline V gene has CDR1 SEHNR and CDR2 FQNEAQ (reference sequence). The CDR3 loop spans 15 amino acids. V trimming: 1 base; J trimming: 6 bases; junction bases outside the gene matches: 3. The CDR3 sequence is CASSLGWTGGNEQFF. The CDR3 nucleotides are TGTGCCAGCAGCTTAGGCTGGACAGGGGGCAATGAGCAGTTCTTC. The full variable domain, with the rest looked up from reference TRBV7-9 and TRBJ2-1, is DTGVSQNPRHKITKRGQNVTFRCDPISEHNRLYWYRQTLGQGPEFLTYFQNEAQLEKSRLLSDRFSAERPKGSFSTLEIQRTEQGDSAMYLCASSLGWTGGNEQFFGPGTRLTVL.

The genes are TRBV7-6 and TRBJ1-3; D is uncertain. This CDR3 has 16 residues. Trimming stripped 0 bases from V and 2 bases from J, with 11 bases between. The V gene's germline CDR1 is SGHVS and CDR2 FNYEAQ. CDR3 region: CASSLASGSAGNTIYF. The DNA of the CDR3 is TGTGCCAGCAGCTTAGCGTCGGGGAGTGCTGGAAACACCATATATTTT. The variable domain in full, completed from reference TRBV7-6 and TRBJ1-3, reads GAGVSQSPRYKVTKRGQDVALRCDPISGHVSLYWYRQALGQGPEFLTYFNYEAQQDKSGLPNDRFSAERPEGSISTLTIQRTEQRDSAMYRCASSLASGSAGNTIYFGEGSWLTVV.

This clone was counted a single time. The J gene is TRBJ2-1, the V gene TRBV6-5, with 7 bases aligning to TRBD1. This CDR3 has 13 amino acids. V dropped 2 bases and J dropped 7; count of bases not matched to a gene: 2. The V gene's germline CDR1 is MNHEY and CDR2 SVGAGI. CDR3 loop: CASSYPTGNEQFF. The CDR3 region has the DNA TGTGCCAGCAGTTACCCGACAGGGAATGAGCAGTTCTTC.

The chain is built from TRBV30 and TRBJ2-5; a weak D match, TRBD1 (6 bases). Trimming took off 0 bases at V and 7 bases at J, with 12 bases between the two ends. In germline, CDR1 is GTSNPN, CDR2 SVGIG (reference sequence). The CDR3 runs to 13 residues. CDR3 bases: TGTGCCTGGAGTGTATCAGGGGAAGGGACCCAGTACTTC. Residues: CAWSVSGEGTQYF.

The chain has TRBV7-8 and TRBJ2-2, with 7 bases lining up with TRBD2. Losses at the gene ends were 5 bases for V and 6 bases for J; bases not matched to a gene: 6. The germline V gene encodes CDR1 SGHVS and CDR2 FQNEAQ. This CDR3 has 14 residues. The CDR3 coding sequence is TGTGCCAGCAGCCCTGGTGGGGGGGCCGGGGAGCTGTTTTTT. This gives the protein CASSPGGGAGELFF.

The J gene is TRBJ2-1, the V gene TRBV5-5; D gene uncertain. Germline CDR1 reads SGHKS; CDR2 reads YYEKEE (reference sequence). There are 15 residues in the CDR3. The V gene lost 6 bases and the J gene lost 2 bases, with 15 bases spanning the gap. CDR3 sequence (DNA): TGTGCCAGCACCCCCCAGGACCCGACCTACAATGAGCAGTTCTTC. This sequence encodes CASTPQDPTYNEQFF.

The chain couples TRBV28 to TRBJ2-7, with 10 bases matching TRBD1. V was clipped by 6 bases and J by 5 bases; unmatched bases: 10. The CDR3 consists of 15 residues. CDR1 MDHEN and CDR2 SYDVKM come from the germline V gene. CDR3 protein: CASSQPGQGSDEQYF. DNA of the CDR3: TGTGCCAGCAGCCAACCGGGACAGGGGTCGGACGAGCAGTACTTC.

For the CDR3, the DNA is TGTGCAAGTCCGGGAGGGAGGTCTAATCAGCCCCAGCATTTT. The encoded protein is CASPGGRSNQPQHF. The chain is built from TRBV12-2 and TRBJ1-5. TRBV12-2 is a known pseudogene. The CDR3 totals 14 residues.

The chain joins TRBV18 to TRBJ1-2; D gene unclear. Germline V gives CDR1 KGHSH, CDR2 LQKENI. V gave up 4 bases and J gave up 2 bases, with 23 bases separating them. This CDR3 contains 18 residues. CDR3 bases: TGTGCCAGCTCACAAAACGGGCCTCAGGCGACCTACAACTATGGCTACACCTTC. Encoded protein: CASSQNGPQATYNYGYTF.

The chain combines TRBV6-1 with TRBJ1-1; a weak D match, TRBD1 (5 bases). Germline V gives CDR1 MNHNS, CDR2 SASEGT. The CDR3 is made up of 14 amino acids. Trimming stripped 4 bases from V and 5 bases from J, with 14 bases between. The CDR3 region is CASSATGSQTEAFF. CDR3 DNA sequence: TGTGCCAGCAGTGCCACAGGAAGTCAGACTGAAGCTTTCTTT.

The rearrangement links TRBV30 to TRBJ1-5, with TRBD1 matching 9 bases. With 5 bases clipped from V and 0 bases from J, the junction kept 8 bases outside the gene matches. The CDR3 runs to 16 residues. CDR1 is GTSNPN and CDR2 is SVGIG in the germline V gene (reference sequence). CDR3 bases: TGTGCCTGGGGCACAGGGGGCCGGTATAGCAATCAGCCCCAGCATTTT. It yields the protein CAWGTGGRYSNQPQHF.

This clone has a handful of counts. As DNA, the CDR3 is TGTGCCAGCGGGCCGGGACAGGGATATGGCTACACCTTC. Its protein product is CASGPGQGYGYTF. J is TRBJ1-2 and V is TRBV5-6, with 9 nucleotides matching TRBD1. V gave up 7 bases and J gave up 5 bases; unmatched junction bases: 6. The germline gives CDR1 SGHDT, CDR2 YYEEEE. The CDR3 totals 13 residues.

V and J are TRBV21-1 and TRBJ2-5; the table assigns TRBD1, which was not confirmed against the DNA. TRBV21-1 is a pseudogene locus. The CDR3 is 18 amino acids. CDR3: CASSKATRNRESQETQYF. CDR3 nucleotide sequence: TGTGCCAGCAGCAAAGCGACCCGGAACAGGGAAAGCCAAGAGACCCAGTACTTC.

J is TRBJ2-3 and V is TRBV19, with 9 bases that match TRBD2. The V gene end was trimmed by 6 bases and the J gene end by 1 base; junction bases not matched to a gene: 5. The germline gives CDR1 LNHDA, CDR2 SQIVND (reference sequence). CDR3 length equals 15 residues. The CDR3 nucleotides are TGTGCCAGTAGACAGCGGGGGGACCGCACAGATACGCAGTATTTT. As protein: CASRQRGDRTDTQYF.

The chain couples TRBV9 to TRBJ1-4; D is possibly TRBD1 (5 bases). V was shortened by 7 bases and J by 5 bases, with 9 bases between the two germline ends. The CDR3 sequence is 12 residues long. The germline CDR1 and CDR2 sequences are SGDLS and YYNGEE. The CDR3 sequence: CASGRTNEKLFF. In DNA form, the CDR3 reads TGTGCCAGCGGTAGGACAAATGAAAAACTGTTTTTT.

The chain uses TRBV5-5 and TRBJ1-1, with TRBD1 matching 8 bases. CDR1 is SGHKS and CDR2 is YYEKEE in the germline V gene (reference sequence). CDR3 size: 15 residues. V was pared by 4 bases and J by 5 bases, with 10 bases of the junction left unmatched. The CDR3 coding sequence is TGTGCCAGCAGCCCATCGGGACAGGCCTATACTGAAGCTTTCTTT. Translation: CASSPSGQAYTEAFF.

The chain recombines TRBV19 with TRBJ2-1; TRBD2 aligns across 8 bases. Unmatched junction bases numbered 14, after V lost 4 bases and J lost 0 bases. The CDR3 totals 19 residues. The germline gives CDR1 LNHDA, CDR2 SQIVND (reference sequence). The CDR3 DNA reads TGTGCCAGTAGTAACCGGGGGGGCGCTCAACTTAGCTCCTACAATGAGCAGTTCTTC. It encodes CASSNRGGAQLSSYNEQFF.

V gene TRBV7-9 combines with J gene TRBJ2-7; 8 bases match TRBD1. V shed 4 bases and J 7 bases; nucleotides not matched to a gene: 6. The germline CDR1 and CDR2 sequences are SEHNR and FQNEAQ (reference sequence). The CDR3 is made up of 13 amino acids. The CDR3 DNA is TGTGCCAGCAGCTGGGGACAGGCTGGAGAGCAGTACTTC. It specifies CASSWGQAGEQYF. The entire variable domain, with the rest obtained from reference TRBV7-9 and TRBJ2-7, is as follows: DTGVSQNPRHKITKRGQNVTFRCDPISEHNRLYWYRQTLGQGPEFLTYFQNEAQLEKSRLLSDRFSAERPKGSFSTLEIQRTEQGDSAMYLCASSWGQAGEQYFGPGTRLTVT.